A single sample gave rise to the 10 T cell receptor beta chains below, sequenced in a study of blood T cell repertoires in COVID-19. Clones were read by immunoSEQ multiplex PCR, and TCRdb kept only the in-frame ones, dropping some. The sample holds hundreds of thousands of clones, roughly 90% seen once. Sequenced: peripheral blood. Source of these receptors: a woman aged 45-65 years who had recovered from COVID-19.

The chain has TRBV19 and TRBJ1-2, with 10 positions matching TRBD1. The CDR3 length is 19 residues. Germline trimming cut 4 bases from V and 1 base from J; bases unmatched to any gene: 15. CDR1 and CDR2 from the germline V gene are LNHDA and SQIVND (reference sequence). CDR3 loop: CASSTFPGTGATVNYGYTF. The DNA of the CDR3 is TGTGCCAGTAGTACCTTCCCCGGGACAGGGGCAACAGTTAACTATGGCTACACCTTC.

The J gene is TRBJ1-2, the V gene TRBV19; D not resolved. This CDR3 contains 12 residues. Trimming cost V 5 bases and J 1 base, with 5 bases left between them. Per the germline V gene, CDR1 is LNHDA and CDR2 is SQIVND (reference sequence). This chain's CDR3 is CASSVVNYGYTF. As DNA, the CDR3 is TGTGCCAGTAGTGTCGTTAACTATGGCTACACCTTC.

This rearrangement joins TRBV9 to TRBJ1-1; weak D call: TRBD1 (5 bases). The CDR3 runs 12 residues. Germline V CDR1 and CDR2: SGDLS, YYNGEE. V was cut by 5 bases and J by 4 bases, with 9 bases left in between. CDR3 in DNA: TGTGCCAGCAGGGGGCAGGGCACTGAAGCTTTCTTT. This codes for CASRGQGTEAFF.

This sequence joins TRBV7-9 and TRBJ1-4; a weak D match, TRBD1 (5 bases). The CDR3 runs to 16 residues. Germline assignment: CDR1 SEHNR and CDR2 FQNEAQ (reference sequence). V lost 1 base and J lost 0, with 9 bases in between. Written as DNA, the CDR3 is TGTGCCAGCAGCTTAGAATGGGGGGCAACTAATGAAAAACTGTTTTTT. Protein: CASSLEWGATNEKLFF.

The chain is built from TRBV5-1 and TRBJ2-5; tentatively, D is TRBD2 (6 bases). Per germline, CDR1 SGHRS and CDR2 YFSETQ. This CDR3 has 16 residues. V shed 3 bases and J shed 5 bases, with 20 bases lying between them. This CDR3 reads CASSSRDLPAGETQYF. The CDR3 coding sequence is TGCGCCAGCAGCTCACGGGACTTGCCCGCGGGGGAGACCCAGTACTTC.

The chain combines TRBV20-1 with TRBJ1-6; tentative D call: TRBD1 (5 bases). Trimming cost V 3 bases and J 3 bases, with 15 bases left between them. Germline loops: CDR1 DFQATT, CDR2 SNEGSKA (reference sequence). The CDR3 has 16 residues. The CDR3 is CSASGKGLNYNSPLHF. CDR3 nucleotide sequence: TGCAGTGCTAGTGGAAAGGGACTTAACTATAATTCACCCCTCCACTTT.

The V gene is TRBV29-1, the J gene TRBJ2-3; 9 bases match TRBD1. The J segment lost 5 bases and the V segment lost 7 bases, leaving 10 bases of the junction unmatched. This CDR3 has 14 amino acids. Germline-derived CDR1 and CDR2 are SQVTM and ANQGSEA. CDR3 sequence reads: CSANPGQGIDTQYF. The CDR3 DNA reads TGCAGCGCGAATCCGGGACAGGGAATAGATACGCAGTATTTT.

The chain joins TRBV5-1 to TRBJ2-7; 8 bases line up with TRBD1. CDR3 length equals 13 residues. The germline CDR1 and CDR2 sequences are SGHRS and YFSETQ. V lost 4 bases, J lost 3 bases, and 3 bases stayed unmatched. CDR3 sequence reads: CASSNTGGYEQYF. The CDR3 coding sequence is TGCGCCAGCAGCAACACAGGGGGCTACGAGCAGTACTTC.

On this clone itself: At the DNA level, this CDR3 is encoded by other sequences in the same sample as well. DNA of the CDR3: TGTGCCAGCAGCGCCCGGGACAGGGGATCCTACGAGCAGTACTTC. Protein product: CASSARDRGSYEQYF. The rearrangement joins TRBV5-4 to TRBJ2-7, with 10 bases lining up with TRBD1. Trimming removed 4 bases from V and 1 base from J; junction bases left unmatched: 5. CDR3 length: 15 residues. Germline values: CDR1 SGHNT, CDR2 YYREEE (reference sequence).

The chain joins TRBV18 to TRBJ2-2; TRBD1 matches at 10 bases. The V and J ends lost 1 base and 3 bases, in that order; junction bases with no gene match: 5. This CDR3 has 17 amino acids. Germline CDR1 KGHSH, CDR2 LQKENI. This chain's CDR3 is CASSPLDRGLDTGELFF. As DNA, the CDR3 is TGTGCCAGCTCACCACTGGACAGGGGGTTGGACACCGGGGAGCTGTTTTTT.